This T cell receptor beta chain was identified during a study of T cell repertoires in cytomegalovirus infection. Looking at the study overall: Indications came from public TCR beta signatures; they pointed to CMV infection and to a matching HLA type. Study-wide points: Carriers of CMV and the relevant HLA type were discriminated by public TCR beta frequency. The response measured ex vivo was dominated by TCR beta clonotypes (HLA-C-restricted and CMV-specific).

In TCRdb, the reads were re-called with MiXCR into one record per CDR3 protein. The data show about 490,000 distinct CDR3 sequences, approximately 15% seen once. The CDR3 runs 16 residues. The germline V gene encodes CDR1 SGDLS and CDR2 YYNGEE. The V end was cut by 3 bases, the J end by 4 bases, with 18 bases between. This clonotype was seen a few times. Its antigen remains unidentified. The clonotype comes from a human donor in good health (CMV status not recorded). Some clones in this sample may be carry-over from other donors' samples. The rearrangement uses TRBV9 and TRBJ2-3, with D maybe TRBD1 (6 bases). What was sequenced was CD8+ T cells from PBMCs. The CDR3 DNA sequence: TGTGCCAGCAGCGATGGCCAGGGGATATCTCCAGATACGCAGTATTTT. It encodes CASSDGQGISPDTQYF.